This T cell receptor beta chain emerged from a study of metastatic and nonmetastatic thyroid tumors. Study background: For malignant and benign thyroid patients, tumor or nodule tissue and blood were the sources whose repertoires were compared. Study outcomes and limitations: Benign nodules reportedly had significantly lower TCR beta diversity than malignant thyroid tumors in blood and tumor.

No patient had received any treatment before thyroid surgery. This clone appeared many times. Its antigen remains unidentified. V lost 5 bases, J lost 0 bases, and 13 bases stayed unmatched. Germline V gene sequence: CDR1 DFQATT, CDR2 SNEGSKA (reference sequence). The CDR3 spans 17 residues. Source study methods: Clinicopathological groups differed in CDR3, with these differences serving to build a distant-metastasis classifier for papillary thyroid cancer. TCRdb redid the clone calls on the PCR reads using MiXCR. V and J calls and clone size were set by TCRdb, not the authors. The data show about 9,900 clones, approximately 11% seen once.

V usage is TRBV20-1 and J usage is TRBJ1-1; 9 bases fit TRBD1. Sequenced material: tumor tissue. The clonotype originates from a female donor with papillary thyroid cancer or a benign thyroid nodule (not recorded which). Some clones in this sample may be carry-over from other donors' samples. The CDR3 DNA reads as TGCAGTGCTGACAGGGGGGGCTCCATCGAAATGAACACTGAAGCTTTCTTT. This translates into CSADRGGSIEMNTEAFF.